These 18 T cell receptor beta chains originate from one sample sequenced in a study of shared clonotypes between healthy human individuals. In the naive CD8 group, cells lacked CD45RO and were positively selected for CCR7, so terminally differentiated effector memory CD45RA+ cells were left out. Clones were sequenced by immunoSEQ multiplex PCR, and TCRdb holds only the in-frame ones, with some missing. The table shows about 2 million clones, with approximately 94% occurring only once. Sequencing used naive CD8+ T cells sorted from blood. The origin of the receptors is a young man in good health.

The chain has TRBV5-6 and TRBJ2-7; D is undetermined. In germline, CDR1 is SGHDT, CDR2 YYEEEE. Trimming took 4 bases from V and 0 from J, leaving 14 bases between them. The CDR3 runs to 15 residues. In nucleotides, the CDR3 is TGTGCCAGCAGCCCTGGCAAGGGCTTCTCCTACGAGCAGTACTTC. Translating it yields CASSPGKGFSYEQYF.

The chain uses TRBV30 and TRBJ1-5; unclear D gene. The CDR3 has 14 residues. The germline V and J ends were trimmed by 1 base and 5 bases, with 12 bases remaining between them. Germline assignment: CDR1 GTSNPN and CDR2 SVGIG (reference sequence). The CDR3 coding sequence is TGTGCCTGGAGTGGAGGACTCGGGGATCAGCCCCAGCATTTT. It yields the protein CAWSGGLGDQPQHF.

The chain carries TRBV6-1 and TRBJ2-1, with TRBD1 matching 10 bases. V lost 2 bases to trimming and J lost 8 bases; unmatched junction nucleotides: 9. The CDR3 contains 16 residues. Germline loops: CDR1 MNHNS, CDR2 SASEGT. CDR3 nucleotide sequence: TGTGCCAGCAGTGAATGGAGGACAGGGGGATCGGATGAGCAGTTCTTC. This translates into CASSEWRTGGSDEQFF.

The rearrangement links TRBV30 to TRBJ2-6; D is possibly TRBD1 (6 bases). Between the trimmed V and J ends, which lost 3 bases and 0 bases, there was a span of 15 bases. Germline V gene data show CDR1 as GTSNPN and CDR2 as SVGIG (reference sequence). The length of the CDR3 is 17 residues. The CDR3 DNA is TGTGCCTGGAGCCGGGACACACTTGGCTCTGGGGCCAACGTCCTGACTTTC. Its translation is CAWSRDTLGSGANVLTF.

This chain connects TRBV6-6 to TRBJ2-1; D uncertain. Germline lookup yields CDR1 MNHNY and CDR2 SVGAGI (reference sequence). The CDR3 loop spans 12 amino acids. Trimming pared 5 bases from V and 8 bases from J, leaving 10 bases between. Written as DNA, the CDR3 is TGTGCCAGCAGTAACCTAAGAGATGAGCAGTTCTTC. Translation gives CASSNLRDEQFF.

The chain uses TRBV5-4 and TRBJ2-7, with 8 bases lining up with TRBD1. Germline CDR1 SGHNT, CDR2 YYREEE (reference sequence). The V and J ends lost 3 bases and 2 bases, in that order; junction bases with no gene match: 1. This CDR3 has 13 amino acids. The CDR3 nucleotides are TGTGCCAGCAGCTGGGGACAGGCCTACGAGCAGTACTTC. Translating gives CASSWGQAYEQYF.

The chain is built from TRBV27 and TRBJ2-7; D might be TRBD2 (7 bases). V was shortened by 3 bases and J by 6 bases, with 15 bases between the two germline ends. There are 14 residues in the CDR3. Germline CDR1 MNHEY, CDR2 SMNVEV (reference sequence). The DNA of the CDR3 is TGTGCCAGCAGTTTCTCGGGGGGCCTCCTCGAGCAGTACTTC. Amino acid sequence: CASSFSGGLLEQYF.

The J gene is TRBJ2-7, the V gene TRBV11-2; TRBD1 matches at 9 bases. The CDR3 is 15 residues long. Germline V gives CDR1 SGHAT, CDR2 FQNNGV. Trimming took 5 bases from V and 4 from J; bases not matched to a gene: 9. CDR3 residues: CASSTPGTGTYEQYF. The CDR3, as DNA: TGTGCCAGCAGCACTCCCGGGACAGGGACTTACGAGCAGTACTTC.

V is TRBV30 and J is TRBJ2-5; D not resolved. Germline CDR1 reads GTSNPN; CDR2 reads SVGIG (reference sequence). The CDR3 loop spans 14 amino acids. The V and J ends lost 0 bases and 0 bases respectively, with 8 bases between them. CDR3 DNA: TGTGCCTGGAGTGTGGTGGCGGACCAAGAGACCCAGTACTTC. Translation gives CAWSVVADQETQYF.

V is TRBV25-1 and J is TRBJ1-6, with 7 bases matching TRBD1. The junction had 6 bases not matched to a gene; V was cut back by 4 bases and J by 6 bases. Germline CDR1 and CDR2: MGHDK and SYGVNS. CDR3 length equals 15 residues. The CDR3 region has the DNA TGTGCCAGCAGTGCGACAGGGTTTGGTAATTCACCCCTCCACTTT. Protein product: CASSATGFGNSPLHF. Full variable domain (missing parts from reference TRBV25-1 and TRBJ1-6): EADIYQTPRYLVIGTGKKITLECSQTMGHDKMYWYQQDPGMELHLIHYSYGVNSTEKGDLSSESTVSRIRTEHFPLTLESARPSHTSQYLCASSATGFGNSPLHFGNGTRLTVT.

The chain links TRBV11-3 to TRBJ2-2, with a possible D match to TRBD1 (5 bases). The CDR3 loop spans 14 amino acids. The germline V gene encodes CDR1 SGHNT and CDR2 YENEEA. The V and J ends lost 0 bases and 6 bases respectively, with 8 bases between them. CDR3 in amino acids: CASSLDWGAGELFF. CDR3 in DNA: TGTGCCAGCAGCTTAGATTGGGGCGCCGGGGAGCTGTTTTTT.

This clone was picked up one time. This chain joins TRBV7-9 and TRBJ2-1; D is unclear. Trimming took off 3 bases at V and 6 bases at J, with 9 bases between the two ends. Germline V CDR1 and CDR2: SEHNR, FQNEAQ (reference sequence). The CDR3 totals 13 residues. This CDR3 reads CASSFESPNEQFF. In DNA form, the CDR3 reads TGTGCCAGCAGCTTTGAGAGTCCCAATGAGCAGTTCTTC.

The chain couples TRBV9 to TRBJ1-4, with D perhaps TRBD1 (6 bases). Deletions cut 2 bases from V and 12 bases from J, with 14 bases between. The CDR3 sequence is 13 residues long. Germline V gives CDR1 SGDLS, CDR2 YYNGEE. CDR3 nucleotides: TGTGCCAGCAGCGTCGGCGGGGGCACGGAACTGTTTTTT. It specifies CASSVGGGTELFF.

This chain joins TRBV6-6 and TRBJ2-2; D call uncertain. Germline V gene data show CDR1 as MNHNY and CDR2 as SVGAGI (reference sequence). Trimming removed 4 bases at V and 2 bases at J, with 8 bases between. The CDR3 is 14 amino acids. The CDR3 protein is CASSSDRNTGELFF. The CDR3 nucleotides read TGTGCCAGCAGTTCGGACCGAAACACCGGGGAGCTGTTTTTT.

This clone was seen a single time. The chain couples TRBV27 to TRBJ2-5, with 9 bases aligning to TRBD2. Germline values: CDR1 MNHEY, CDR2 SMNVEV (reference sequence). The ends lost 6 bases at V and 0 bases at J; junction bases unmatched: 5. CDR3 size: 15 residues. CDR3 amino acids: CASRGVAGDQETQYF. The CDR3 bases are TGTGCCAGCAGAGGAGTAGCGGGGGACCAAGAGACCCAGTACTTC.

This chain connects TRBV28 to TRBJ1-5; D is uncertain. Per the germline V gene, CDR1 is MDHEN and CDR2 is SYDVKM. V was trimmed by 5 bases and J by 0 bases, leaving 11 bases between them. The CDR3 spans 15 residues. CDR3 loop: CASSPLGDSNQPQHF. The CDR3 region has the DNA TGTGCCAGCAGTCCCCTCGGGGATAGCAATCAGCCCCAGCATTTT.

V gene TRBV11-2 combines with J gene TRBJ2-7, with a possible D match to TRBD2 (6 bases). The CDR3 runs 15 residues. Germline CDR1 reads SGHAT; CDR2 reads FQNNGV. Trimming removed 8 bases from V and 6 bases from J, with 23 bases in between. As DNA, the CDR3 is TGTGCCAGCCGCTCGGTAGGGACTGGGACCCTCGAGCAGTACTTC. This translates into CASRSVGTGTLEQYF.

J is TRBJ2-5 and V is TRBV11-2; D gene ambiguous. V was clipped by 5 bases and J by 7 bases, with 8 bases between them. This CDR3 comprises 11 residues. Per germline, CDR1 SGHAT and CDR2 FQNNGV. For the CDR3, the DNA is TGTGCCAGCAGCAGGGTGGGGACCCAGTACTTC. This codes for CASSRVGTQYF.